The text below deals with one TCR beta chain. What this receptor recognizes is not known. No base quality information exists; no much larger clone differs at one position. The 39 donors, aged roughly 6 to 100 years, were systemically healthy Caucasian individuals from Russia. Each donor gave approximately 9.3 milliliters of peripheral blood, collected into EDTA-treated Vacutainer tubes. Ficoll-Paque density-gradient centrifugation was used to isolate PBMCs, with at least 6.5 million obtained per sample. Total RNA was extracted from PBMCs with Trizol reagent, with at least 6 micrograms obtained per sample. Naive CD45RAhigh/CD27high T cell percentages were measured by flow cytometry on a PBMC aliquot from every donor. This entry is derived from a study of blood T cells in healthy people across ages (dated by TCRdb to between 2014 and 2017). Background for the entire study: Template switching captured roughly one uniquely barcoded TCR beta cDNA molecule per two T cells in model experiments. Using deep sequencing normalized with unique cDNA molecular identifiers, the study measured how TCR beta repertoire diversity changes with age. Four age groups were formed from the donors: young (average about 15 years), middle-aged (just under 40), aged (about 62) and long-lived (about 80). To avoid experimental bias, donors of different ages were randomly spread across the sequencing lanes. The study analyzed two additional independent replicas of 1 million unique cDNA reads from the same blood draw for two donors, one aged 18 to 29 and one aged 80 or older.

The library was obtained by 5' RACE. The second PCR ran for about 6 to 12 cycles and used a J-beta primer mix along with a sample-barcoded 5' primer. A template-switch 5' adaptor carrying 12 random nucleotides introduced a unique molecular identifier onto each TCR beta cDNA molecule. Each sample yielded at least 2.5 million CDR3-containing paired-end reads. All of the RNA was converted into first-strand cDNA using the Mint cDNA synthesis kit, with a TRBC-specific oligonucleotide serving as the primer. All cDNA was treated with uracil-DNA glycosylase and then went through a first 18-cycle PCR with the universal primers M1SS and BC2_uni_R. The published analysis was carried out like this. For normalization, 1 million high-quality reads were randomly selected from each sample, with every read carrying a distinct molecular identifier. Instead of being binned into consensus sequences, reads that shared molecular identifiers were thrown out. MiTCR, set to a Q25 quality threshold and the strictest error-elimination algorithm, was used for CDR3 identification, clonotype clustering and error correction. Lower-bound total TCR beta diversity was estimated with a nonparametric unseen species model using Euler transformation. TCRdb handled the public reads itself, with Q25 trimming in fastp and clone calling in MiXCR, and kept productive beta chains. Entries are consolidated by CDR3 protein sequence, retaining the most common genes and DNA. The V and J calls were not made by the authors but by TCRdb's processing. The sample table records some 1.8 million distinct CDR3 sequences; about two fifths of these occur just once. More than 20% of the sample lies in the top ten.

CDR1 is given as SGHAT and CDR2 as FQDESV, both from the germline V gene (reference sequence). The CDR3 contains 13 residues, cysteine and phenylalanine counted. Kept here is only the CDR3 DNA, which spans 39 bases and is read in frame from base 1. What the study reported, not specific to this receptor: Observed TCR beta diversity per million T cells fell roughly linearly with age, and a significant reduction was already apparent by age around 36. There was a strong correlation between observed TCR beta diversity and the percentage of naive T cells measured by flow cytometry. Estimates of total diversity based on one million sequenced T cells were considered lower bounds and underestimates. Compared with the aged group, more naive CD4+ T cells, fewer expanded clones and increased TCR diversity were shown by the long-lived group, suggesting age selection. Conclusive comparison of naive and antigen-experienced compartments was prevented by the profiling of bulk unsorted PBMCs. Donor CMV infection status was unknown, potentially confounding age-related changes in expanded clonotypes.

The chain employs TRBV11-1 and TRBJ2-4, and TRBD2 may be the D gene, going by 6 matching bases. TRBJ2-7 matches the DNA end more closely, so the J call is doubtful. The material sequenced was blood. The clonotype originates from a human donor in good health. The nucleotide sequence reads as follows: TGTGCCAGCAGCCCCGGGACTTCGACCGAGCAGTACTTC. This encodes CASSPGTSTEQYF.